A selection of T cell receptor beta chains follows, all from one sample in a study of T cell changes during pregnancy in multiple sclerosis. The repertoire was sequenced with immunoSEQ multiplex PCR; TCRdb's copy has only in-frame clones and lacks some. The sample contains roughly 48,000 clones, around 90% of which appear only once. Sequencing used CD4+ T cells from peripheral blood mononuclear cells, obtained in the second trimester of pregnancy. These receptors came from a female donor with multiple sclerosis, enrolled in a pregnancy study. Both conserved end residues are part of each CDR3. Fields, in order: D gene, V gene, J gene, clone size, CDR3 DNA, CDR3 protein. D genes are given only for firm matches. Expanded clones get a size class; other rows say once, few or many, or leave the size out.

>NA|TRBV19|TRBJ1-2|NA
TGTGCCAGTACCTATAAGTCGGGGGGGGACTTCTATGGCTACACCTTC
CASTYKSGGDFYGYTF
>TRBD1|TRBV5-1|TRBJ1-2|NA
TGCGCCAGCAGCCCAGACAGGGGGTTGGGTGGCTACACCTTC
CASSPDRGLGGYTF
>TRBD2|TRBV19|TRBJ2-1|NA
TGTGCCAGTAGTATTAGCGGGGCTGAAAATGAGCAGTTCTTC
CASSISGAENEQFF
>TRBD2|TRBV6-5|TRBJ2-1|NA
TGTGCCAGCAGTTACTCTCAGGGAGGGAGCAATGAGCAGTTCTTC
CASSYSQGGSNEQFF
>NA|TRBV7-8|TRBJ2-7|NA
TGTGCCAGCAGCTTTACGGGAAACGAGCAGTACTTC
CASSFTGNEQYF
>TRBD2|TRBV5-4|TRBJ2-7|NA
TGTGCCAGCAGCTTGGGGCGACTAGGAGGAGCGGGAGACGGATACGAGCAGTACTTC
CASSLGRLGGAGDGYEQYF
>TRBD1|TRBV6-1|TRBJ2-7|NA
TGTGCCAGCATCGAAGGGACAGGGACCTACGAGCAGTACTTC
CASIEGTGTYEQYF
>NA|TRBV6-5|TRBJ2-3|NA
TGTGCCAGCAGTTACTCGGGGCAGGGGAACACAGATACGCAGTATTTT
CASSYSGQGNTDTQYF
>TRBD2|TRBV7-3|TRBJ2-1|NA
TGTGCCAGCAGCCTTCTCAGCGGGAGTTCCTACAATGAGCAGTTCTTC
CASSLLSGSSYNEQFF
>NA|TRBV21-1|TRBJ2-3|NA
TGTGCCAGCACCCCAAAAAGCGGGAGCCCAGATACGCAGTATTTT
CASTPKSGSPDTQYF
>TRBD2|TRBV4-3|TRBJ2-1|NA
TGCGCCAGCAGCCAAGGGCGGACTAGCGCTAGCTACAATGAGCAGTTCTTC
CASSQGRTSASYNEQFF
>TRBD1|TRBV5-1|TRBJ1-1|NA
TGCGCCAGCAGCCGGGACAGCCTGGGGATGAACACTGAAGCTTTCTTT
CASSRDSLGMNTEAFF
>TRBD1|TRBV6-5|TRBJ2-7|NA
TGTGCCAGCAGAACACGGACAGGGAGCTCCTACGAGCAGTACTTC
CASRTRTGSSYEQYF
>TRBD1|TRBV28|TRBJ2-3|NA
TGTGCCAGCAGCCGTTCGACAGGGCGTGGGGGAAATACGCAGTATTTT
CASSRSTGRGGNTQYF
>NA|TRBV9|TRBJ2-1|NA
TGTGCCAGCAGCGCCCACCCTAGCTCCTACAATGAGCAGTTCTTC
CASSAHPSSYNEQFF
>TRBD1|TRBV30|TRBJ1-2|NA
TGTGCCTGGACGGACAGGGGAGACTATGGCTACACCTTC
CAWTDRGDYGYTF
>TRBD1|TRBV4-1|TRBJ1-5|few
TGCGCCAGCAGCCAACCAGGGGGCCTGAATCAGCCCCAGCATTTT
CASSQPGGLNQPQHF
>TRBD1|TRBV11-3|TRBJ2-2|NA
TGTGCCAGCAGCTTTTCAGCCAGGGGGCAGAACACCGGGGAGCTGTTTTTT
CASSFSARGQNTGELFF
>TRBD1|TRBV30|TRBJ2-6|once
TGTGCCTGGAAACCACAGACAGGGGACCCCTCTGGGGCCAACGTCCTGACTTTC
CAWKPQTGDPSGANVLTF
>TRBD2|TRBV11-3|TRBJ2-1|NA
TGTGCCAGCAGCCGACCGGGACTAGGACTCACTGAGCAGTTCTTC
CASSRPGLGLTEQFF
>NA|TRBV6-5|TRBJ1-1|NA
TGTGCCAGCAGTTACGGGCCTACAGGGAAAGCTTTCTTT
CASSYGPTGKAFF
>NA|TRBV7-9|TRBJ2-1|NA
TGTGCCAGCAGCTTAGATCACGGGAATGAGCAGTTCTTC
CASSLDHGNEQFF
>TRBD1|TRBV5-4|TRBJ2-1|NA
TGTGCCAGCAGCTTGGGACAGGGGAAACAGTTCTTC
CASSLGQGKQFF
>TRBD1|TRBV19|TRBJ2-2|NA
TGTGCCAGCTCACACCCGGGACAGGGGCCTAGCACCGGGGAGCTGTTTTTT
CASSHPGQGPSTGELFF
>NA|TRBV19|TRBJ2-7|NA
TGTGCCAACCCGGACAGAGGAAAGTCCTACGAGCAGTACTTC
CANPDRGKSYEQYF
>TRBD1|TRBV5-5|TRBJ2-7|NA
TGTGCCAGCAGCCGCGAGGGACAGGGGGTCTACGAGCAGTACTTC
CASSREGQGVYEQYF